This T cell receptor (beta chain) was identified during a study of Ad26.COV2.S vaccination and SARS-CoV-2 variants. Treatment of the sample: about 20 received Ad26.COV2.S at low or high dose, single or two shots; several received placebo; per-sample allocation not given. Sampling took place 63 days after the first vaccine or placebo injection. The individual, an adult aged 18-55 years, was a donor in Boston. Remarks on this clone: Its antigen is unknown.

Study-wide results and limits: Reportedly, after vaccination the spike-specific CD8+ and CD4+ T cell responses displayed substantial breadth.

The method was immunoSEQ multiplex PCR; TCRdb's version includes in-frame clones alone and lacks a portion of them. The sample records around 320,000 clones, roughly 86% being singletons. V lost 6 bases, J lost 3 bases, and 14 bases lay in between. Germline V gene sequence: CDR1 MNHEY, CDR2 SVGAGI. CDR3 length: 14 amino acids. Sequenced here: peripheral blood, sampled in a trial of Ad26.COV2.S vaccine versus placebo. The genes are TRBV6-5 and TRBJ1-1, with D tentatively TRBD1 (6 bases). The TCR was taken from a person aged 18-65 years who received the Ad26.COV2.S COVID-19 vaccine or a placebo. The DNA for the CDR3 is TGTGCCAGCAGCCTTCAGGGGAAGGACACTGAAGCTTTCTTT. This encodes CASSLQGKDTEAFF.